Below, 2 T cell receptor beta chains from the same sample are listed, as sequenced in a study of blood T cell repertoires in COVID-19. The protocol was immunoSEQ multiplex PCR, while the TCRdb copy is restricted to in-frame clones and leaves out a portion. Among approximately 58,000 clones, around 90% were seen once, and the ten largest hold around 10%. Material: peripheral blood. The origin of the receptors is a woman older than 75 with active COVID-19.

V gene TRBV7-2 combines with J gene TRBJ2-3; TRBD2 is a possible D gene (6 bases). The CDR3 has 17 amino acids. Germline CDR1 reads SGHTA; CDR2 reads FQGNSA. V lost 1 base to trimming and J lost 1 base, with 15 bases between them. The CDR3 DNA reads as TGTGCCAGCAGCTTAGTCGGGGGAGGTGAGGGCACAGATACGCAGTATTTT. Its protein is CASSLVGGGEGTDTQYF. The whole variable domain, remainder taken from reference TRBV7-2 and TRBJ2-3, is GAGVSQSPSNKVTEKGKDVELRCDPISGHTALYWYRQSLGQGLEFLIYFQGNSAPDKSGLPSDRFSAERTGGSVSTLTIQRTQQEDSAVYLCASSLVGGGEGTDTQYFGPGTRLTVL.

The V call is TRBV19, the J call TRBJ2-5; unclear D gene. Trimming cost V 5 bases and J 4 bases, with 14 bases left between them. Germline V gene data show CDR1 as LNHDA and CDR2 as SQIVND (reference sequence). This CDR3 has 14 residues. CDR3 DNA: TGTGCCAGTAGTCTCCTCGGAAGGAGAGAGACCCAGTACTTC. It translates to CASSLLGRRETQYF.